The source of this TCR beta chain is a study of metastatic and nonmetastatic thyroid tumors (dated by TCRdb to 2018 to 2021). Describing the broader study: For patients with malignant and with benign thyroid disease, the researchers compared repertoires between peripheral blood samples and tumor or nodule tissue samples. Here is what the overall study found, with its caveats: TCR beta diversity was reported as significantly higher in malignant tumors than in benign nodules, in both blood and tumor samples.

Via the germline V gene, CDR1 is MNHEY and CDR2 SVGEGT. The CDR3 has 16 amino acids, counting the end cysteine and phenylalanine. The DNA shown is the 48-base CDR3, in frame from base 1. V trim: 6 bases; J trim: 13 bases; unmatched bases: 19. None of the patients had been given any treatment before thyroid surgery. The study retrospectively analysed patient clinical samples collected from about 2012 to 2019 using T-cell receptor beta sequencing. This clone has a handful of counts. Its cognate antigen has yet to be identified. The sample holds no much larger clone one base away, and base qualities are not on file. The protocol used for the library was PCR. Sequencing was performed on an Illumina HiSeq 4000. High-throughput sequencing was used to profile the TCR beta-chain CDR3 region of every patient. Turning to the authors' computational methods: Drawing on CDR3 differences between clinicopathological groups, the researchers built a classifier meant to tell apart patients with distant-metastatic papillary thyroid cancer. To measure repertoire diversity the researchers used the Shannon index, while the Morisita-Horn index served to gauge how similar the tumor and blood repertoires were. TCRdb itself trimmed the public reads at Q25 with fastp, ran MiXCR and retained productive beta chains. For this entry, the V and J calls and clone size follow TCRdb and not the study's own pipeline. The sample profile shows roughly 30,000 clones; around 25% of them were found once. About 14% of the sample is taken by the ten largest.

Sequencing was done on a sample of blood. Recombination linked TRBV6-2 or TRBV6-3 to TRBJ2-1; 9 nucleotides in the junction match TRBD2. The source is a female donor with papillary thyroid cancer or a benign thyroid nodule (not recorded which). Some clones in this sample may be carry-over from other donors' samples. The sequence in DNA is TGTGCCAGCAGAGATAGGACTAGCGTGAGAGGAAGGCGTCAGTTCTTC. Its protein is CASRDRTSVRGRRQFF.